These T cell receptor beta chains were read from a single sample in a study of blood T cell repertoires in COVID-19. Produced via immunoSEQ multiplex PCR; TCRdb's table is partial and in-frame only. The repertoire consists of about 320,000 clones, with over 80% occurring once and the leading ten covering just under 9%. The specimen was PBMCs or T cells enriched from blood (not recorded which). The receptors shown here come from a woman between 18 and 30 years old who had recovered from COVID-19. Each CDR3 is given with its conserved first and last residue. A D gene is named only where the DNA matches it firmly. Clone size appears in some rows only: once, few, many, or a class for an expanded clone.

cdr3_nt cdr3_aa j_call clone_size d_call v_call
TGTGCCAGCAGCTTGGCGGGGGGGCCCCGGTACAATGAGCAGTTCTTC CASSLAGGPRYNEQFF TRBJ2-1 NA TRBD2 TRBV5-4
TGTGCCAGCAGTGAAGGGACAGGACGCTCACCCCTCCACTTT CASSEGTGRSPLHF TRBJ1-6 NA TRBD1 TRBV2
TGTGCCAGCAGCTGGCCCCCAGGGGCGAGCTCCTATAATTCACCCCTCCACTTT CASSWPPGASSYNSPLHF TRBJ1-6 NA NA TRBV7-9
TGTGCCAGCAGCTCTAGGAATTTGGCGTATGGCTACACCTTC CASSSRNLAYGYTF TRBJ1-2 few NA TRBV5-8
TGTGCCAGCAGAGGGACAGGCAATCAGCCCCAGCATTTT CASRGTGNQPQHF TRBJ1-5 NA TRBD1 TRBV12-3/TRBV12-4
TGCGCCAGCAGTCTGCTACAGACAGATCAGCCCCAGCATTTT CASSLLQTDQPQHF TRBJ1-5 once NA TRBV4-1
TGTGCCAGCAGCCTGGCGACAGGGAAGAACACTGAAGCTTTCTTT CASSLATGKNTEAFF TRBJ1-1 NA TRBD1 TRBV13
TGTGCCAGCTCACCCTCGACAGGGGAGAATGAAAAACTGTTTTTT CASSPSTGENEKLFF TRBJ1-4 NA TRBD1 TRBV18
TGCGCCAGCAGCTTGGCCGGGACAGGGGAAGAGACCCAGTACTTC CASSLAGTGEETQYF TRBJ2-5 NA TRBD1 TRBV5-1
TGTGCCAGCTCATCACAGGGGGCTATCAATGAGCAGTTCTTC CASSSQGAINEQFF TRBJ2-1 NA TRBD1 TRBV18
TGCAGTGCTAGTATCGCCCGCCATTCTAGCGGGAGGGCCGCGAATGAGCAGTTCTTC CSASIARHSSGRAANEQFF TRBJ2-1 NA TRBD2 TRBV20-1
TGCGCCAGCAGCCGGAGCTCGGACAATGAGCAGTTCTTC CASSRSSDNEQFF TRBJ2-1 NA NA TRBV4-3
TGTGCCAGCAGCCAGCCCCGGGACAGGGGGATCGTCAGTGGAAACACCATATATTTT CASSQPRDRGIVSGNTIYF TRBJ1-3 NA TRBD1 TRBV7-2
TGCGCCAGCAGCCAAGGTCCCACGCAGTACAATGAGCAGTTCTTC CASSQGPTQYNEQFF TRBJ2-1 NA NA TRBV4-3
TGTGCCATCAGTGACAGGGGAGTCACTTATCAGCCCCAGCATTTT CAISDRGVTYQPQHF TRBJ1-5 once NA TRBV10-3
TGTGCCAGCCGCACAGGGGTAGACGAAAAACTGTTTTTT CASRTGVDEKLFF TRBJ1-4 once TRBD1 TRBV6-5
TGTGCCAGCAGAGAAGGGACAGGCTATAGCAATCAGCCCCAGCATTTT CASREGTGYSNQPQHF TRBJ1-5 NA TRBD1 TRBV6-1
TGTGCCAGTAGTACAGGAAATCTAGCGGGAGGGGCAGATACGCAGTATTTT CASSTGNLAGGADTQYF TRBJ2-3 NA TRBD2 TRBV19
TGTGCCAGTAGGACACTTGCCTTGACAGGGGGCTACTACACCTTC CASRTLALTGGYYTF TRBJ1-2 NA TRBD1 TRBV19
TGTGCCAGCAGCTTAGACAAAAACTATGGCTACACCTTC CASSLDKNYGYTF TRBJ1-2 few NA TRBV7-3
TGTGCCAGCAGTGTCCCTGGGAGGAACACTGAAGCTTTCTTT CASSVPGRNTEAFF TRBJ1-1 few NA TRBV27
TGTGCCAGCAGCCAGGGACTAGCAGTAGATACGCAGTATTTT CASSQGLAVDTQYF TRBJ2-3 NA TRBD2 TRBV6-6
TGTGCCAGCAGCCGGACTAGCGGAGGCAATGAGCAGTTCTTC CASSRTSGGNEQFF TRBJ2-1 NA TRBD2 TRBV11-2
TGTGCCAGCAGCTTCGCCGGGACAGGGGGCCGAGATGAGCAGTTCTTC CASSFAGTGGRDEQFF TRBJ2-1 NA TRBD1 TRBV7-9
TGTGCCAGCAGCGAGTTAGCCAAAAACATTCAGTACTTC CASSELAKNIQYF TRBJ2-4 NA NA TRBV28
TGCGCCAGCAGCTTGGGCCCGGGATCAGATACGCAGTATTTT CASSLGPGSDTQYF TRBJ2-3 NA NA TRBV5-1
TGTGCCAGCGGCGGGAGCCTGGCCTACAATGAGCAGTTCTTC CASGGSLAYNEQFF TRBJ2-1 NA TRBD2 TRBV2
TGTGCCAGCAGCCAAGTGGCAGGGGTTGTCACTGAAGCTTTCTTT CASSQVAGVVTEAFF TRBJ1-1 NA NA TRBV14
TGTGCCAGCAGCTTAGTGTCGGGGCAGGGGGCAGAAGCTTTCTTT CASSLVSGQGAEAFF TRBJ1-1 NA TRBD1 TRBV11-2
TGTGCCAGCTCACCACGGGAGGGTAGTGAGCAGTTCTTC CASSPREGSEQFF TRBJ2-1 NA TRBD2 TRBV18
TGCGCCAGCAGCTTGCGGGACACCAACACCGGGGAGCTGTTTTTT CASSLRDTNTGELFF TRBJ2-2 NA NA TRBV5-1